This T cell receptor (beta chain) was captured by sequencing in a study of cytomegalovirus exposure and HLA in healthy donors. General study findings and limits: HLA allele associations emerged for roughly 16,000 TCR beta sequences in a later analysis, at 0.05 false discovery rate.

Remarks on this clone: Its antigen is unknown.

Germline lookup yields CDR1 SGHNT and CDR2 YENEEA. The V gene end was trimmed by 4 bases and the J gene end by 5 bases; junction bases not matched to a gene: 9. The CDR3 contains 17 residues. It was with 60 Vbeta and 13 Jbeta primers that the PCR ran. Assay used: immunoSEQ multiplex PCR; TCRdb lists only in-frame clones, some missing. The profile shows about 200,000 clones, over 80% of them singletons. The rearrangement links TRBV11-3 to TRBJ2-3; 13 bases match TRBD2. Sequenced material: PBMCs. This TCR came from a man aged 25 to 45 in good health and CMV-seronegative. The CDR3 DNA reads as TGTGCCAGCAGCTCCAGGACTAGCGGGGGTGGGAGAGATACGCAGTATTTT. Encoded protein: CASSSRTSGGGRDTQYF.